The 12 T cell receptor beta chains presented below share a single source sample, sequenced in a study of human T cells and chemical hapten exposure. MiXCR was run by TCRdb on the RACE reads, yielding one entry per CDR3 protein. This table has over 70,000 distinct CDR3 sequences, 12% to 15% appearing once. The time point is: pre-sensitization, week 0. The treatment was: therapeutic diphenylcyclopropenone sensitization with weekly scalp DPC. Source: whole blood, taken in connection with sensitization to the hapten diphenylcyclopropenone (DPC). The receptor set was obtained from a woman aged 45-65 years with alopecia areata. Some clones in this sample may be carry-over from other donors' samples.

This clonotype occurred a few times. This chain's CDR3 is CSAVRSGRVSYNEQFF. As DNA, the CDR3 is TGCAGTGCTGTGCGGAGCGGGAGGGTCTCCTACAATGAGCAGTTCTTC. The rearrangement uses TRBV20-1 and TRBJ2-1, with 10 bases lining up with TRBD2. Germline lookup yields CDR1 DFQATT and CDR2 SNEGSKA (reference sequence). The V gene end was trimmed by 5 bases and the J gene end by 0 bases; junction bases not matched to a gene: 7. CDR3 size: 16 residues.

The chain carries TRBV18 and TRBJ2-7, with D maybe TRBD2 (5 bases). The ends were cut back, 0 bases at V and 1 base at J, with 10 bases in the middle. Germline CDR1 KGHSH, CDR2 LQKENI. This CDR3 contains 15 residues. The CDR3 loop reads CASSPPRGWSYEQYF. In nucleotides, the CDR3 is TGTGCCAGCTCACCACCCCGGGGATGGTCCTACGAGCAGTACTTC.

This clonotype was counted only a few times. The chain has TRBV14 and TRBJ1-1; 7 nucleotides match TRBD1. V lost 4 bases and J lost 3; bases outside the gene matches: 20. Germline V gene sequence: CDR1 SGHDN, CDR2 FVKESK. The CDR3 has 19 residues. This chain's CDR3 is CASSPYQGGEWHLDTEAFF. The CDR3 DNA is TGTGCCAGCAGCCCGTATCAAGGGGGCGAATGGCATTTGGACACTGAAGCTTTCTTT.

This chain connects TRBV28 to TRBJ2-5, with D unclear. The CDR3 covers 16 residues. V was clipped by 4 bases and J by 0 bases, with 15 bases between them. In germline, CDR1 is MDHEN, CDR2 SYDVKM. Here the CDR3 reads CASSSPRGSYQETQYF. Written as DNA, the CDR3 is TGTGCCAGCAGTTCCCCCCGAGGATCGTACCAAGAGACCCAGTACTTC.

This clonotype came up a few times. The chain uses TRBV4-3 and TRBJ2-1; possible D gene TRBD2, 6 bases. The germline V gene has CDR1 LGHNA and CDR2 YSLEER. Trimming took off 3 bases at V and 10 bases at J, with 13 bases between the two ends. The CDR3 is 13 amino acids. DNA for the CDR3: TGCGCCAGCAGCCAGTCCGGGGGTGCCGAGCAGTTCTTC. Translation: CASSQSGGAEQFF.

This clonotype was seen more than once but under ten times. The CDR3 loop reads CASSLDFIGNTIYF. The CDR3 coding sequence is TGTGCCAGCAGCTTAGACTTCATTGGAAACACCATATATTTT. The chain has TRBV11-2 and TRBJ1-3; no firm D call. Germline CDR1 and CDR2: SGHAT and FQNNGV. Trimming pared 0 bases from V and 3 bases from J, leaving 6 bases between. The CDR3 sequence is 14 residues long.

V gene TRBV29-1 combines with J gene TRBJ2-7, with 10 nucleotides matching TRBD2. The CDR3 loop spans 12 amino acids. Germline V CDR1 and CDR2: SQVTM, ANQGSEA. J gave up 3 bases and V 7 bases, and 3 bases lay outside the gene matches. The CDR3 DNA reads TGCAGCGCCAGGACTAGCGGCTACGAGCAGTACTTC. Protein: CSARTSGYEQYF.

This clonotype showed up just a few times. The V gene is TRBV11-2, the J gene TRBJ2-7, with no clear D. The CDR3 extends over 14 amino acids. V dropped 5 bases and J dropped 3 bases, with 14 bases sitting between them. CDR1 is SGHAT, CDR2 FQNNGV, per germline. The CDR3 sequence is CASSPRWNSYEQYF. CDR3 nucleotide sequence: TGTGCCAGCAGCCCCCGGTGGAATAGCTACGAGCAGTACTTC.

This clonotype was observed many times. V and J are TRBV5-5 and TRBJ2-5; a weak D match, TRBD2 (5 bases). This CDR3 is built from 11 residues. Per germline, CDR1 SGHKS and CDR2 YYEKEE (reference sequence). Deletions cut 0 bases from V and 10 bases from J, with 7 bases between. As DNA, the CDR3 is TGTGCCAGCAGCTTGGCCGGGGACCAGTACTTC. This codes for CASSLAGDQYF.

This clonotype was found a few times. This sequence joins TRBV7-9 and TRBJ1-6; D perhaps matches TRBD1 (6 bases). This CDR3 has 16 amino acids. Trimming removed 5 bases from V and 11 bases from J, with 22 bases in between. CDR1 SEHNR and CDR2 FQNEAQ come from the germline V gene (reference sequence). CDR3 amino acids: CASSLTTGTSLAPLHF. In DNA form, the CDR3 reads TGTGCCAGCAGCCTCACCACCGGGACATCTTTAGCACCCCTCCACTTT.

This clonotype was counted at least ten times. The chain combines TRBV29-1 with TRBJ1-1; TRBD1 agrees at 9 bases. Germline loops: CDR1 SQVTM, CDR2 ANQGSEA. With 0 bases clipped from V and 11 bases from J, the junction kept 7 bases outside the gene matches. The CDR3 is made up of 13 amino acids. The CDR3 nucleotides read TGCAGCGTTGAAGATCGGGGGACAGGGCGCGCTTTCTTT. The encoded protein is CSVEDRGTGRAFF.

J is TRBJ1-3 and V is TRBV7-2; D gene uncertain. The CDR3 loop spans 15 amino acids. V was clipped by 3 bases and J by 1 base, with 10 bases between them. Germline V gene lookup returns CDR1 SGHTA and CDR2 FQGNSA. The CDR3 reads CASSFVSGSGNTIYF. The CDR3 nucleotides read TGTGCCAGCAGCTTTGTATCGGGATCTGGAAACACCATATATTTT.